These 6 T cell receptor beta chains share one sample of origin, sequenced in a study of CD8 T cells in ankylosing spondylitis. TCRdb passed the 5' RACE reads through MiXCR, listing each CDR3 protein once. The sample comprises approximately 46,000 distinct CDR3 sequences, 11% of which are singletons, and approximately 1.5% rests with the top ten. Material: blood, either unsorted or a sorted T cell fraction (not recorded which). These receptors all stem from a male donor with ankylosing spondylitis or in good health (not recorded which).

This clonotype has a count of ten or more. A read error may account for a junction end that differs from germline. The chain recombines TRBV20-1 with TRBJ2-5, with 12 bases identical to TRBD2. CDR1 and CDR2 from the germline V gene are DFQATT and SNEGSKA (reference sequence). This CDR3 contains 12 residues. This CDR3 reads CSTSGGKETQYF. The DNA of the CDR3 is TGCAGTACTAGCGGGGGGAAAGAGACCCAGTACTTC.

This clonotype was recorded at least ten times. The chain recombines TRBV6-2 or TRBV6-3 with TRBJ1-5; TRBD1 aligns across 11 bases. CDR1 and CDR2 (germline): MNHEY, SVGEGT. The CDR3 has 15 residues. J gave up 9 bases and V 6 bases, and 10 bases lay outside the gene matches. The DNA of the CDR3 is TGTGCCAGCAGCTCCGGGACAGGGGGATTGGCGCCCCAGCATTTT. Protein sequence: CASSSGTGGLAPQHF.

As for this clonotype: A much larger clone differs from this one at a single base, so this may be a read error. V and J are TRBV12-3 or TRBV12-4 and TRBJ2-5; D remains ambiguous. CDR3 length: 11 residues. CDR3 protein: CAGSLLETQYF. The DNA of the CDR3 is TGTGCCGGCAGTTTATTAGAGACCCAGTACTTC.

The table lists this clonotype with a few counts. The chain combines TRBV7-6 with TRBJ2-3; 10 bases are shared with TRBD2. The CDR3 consists of 18 residues. CDR1 and CDR2 (germline): SGHVS, FNYEAQ. With 3 bases clipped from V and 0 bases from J, the junction kept 9 bases outside the gene matches. CDR3 protein: CASSLRTSGSGSTDTQYF. CDR3 DNA sequence: TGTGCCAGCAGCTTGAGGACTAGCGGATCCGGGAGCACAGATACGCAGTATTTT.

This clonotype has ten or more counts. The J gene is TRBJ2-7, the V gene TRBV12-3 or TRBV12-4; D not resolved. Trimming took 1 base from V and 6 from J, leaving 4 bases between them. The CDR3 extends over 11 amino acids. The CDR3 here is CASSLGREQYF. For the CDR3, the DNA is TGTGCCAGCAGTTTAGGGCGCGAGCAGTACTTC.

This clonotype was observed a few times. This chain uses TRBV7-2 with TRBJ2-3; D not resolved. There are 15 residues in the CDR3. The germline CDR1 and CDR2 sequences are SGHTA and FQGNSA. Trimming took off 1 base at V and 1 base at J, with 9 bases between the two ends. CDR3 region: CASSLDRFGTDTQYF. CDR3 nucleotides: TGTGCCAGCAGCTTAGATCGTTTTGGCACAGATACGCAGTATTTT.